The present T cell receptor beta chain was sequenced within a study of T cell changes during pregnancy in multiple sclerosis. CDR1 and CDR2 (germline): MNHEY, SVGAGI. The CDR3 runs to 15 residues. The ends lost 1 base at V and 7 bases at J; junction bases unmatched: 7. Profiled with immunoSEQ multiplex PCR; TCRdb holds only in-frame clones, not every one. The data hold fewer than 80,000 clones, with approximately 95% observed a single time. The sequencing here drew on CD4+ T cells from peripheral blood mononuclear cells, taken after pregnancy. The chain joins TRBV6-5 to TRBJ1-1; 9 bases fit TRBD1. The clonotype was recovered from a female donor with multiple sclerosis, enrolled in a pregnancy study. CDR3 region: CASSYFGTGLNEAFF. CDR3 nucleotides: TGTGCCAGCAGTTACTTCGGGACAGGGTTGAATGAAGCTTTCTTT.